The 19 T cell receptor beta chains reported below all come from one sample, sequenced in a study of response to subunit inactivated influenza vaccine. TCRdb processed the RT-PCR reads anew with MiXCR; each CDR3 protein has one entry. The repertoire includes a few hundred thousand distinct CDR3 sequences, about 14% of them detected once, and around 10% sits in the top ten. The input for sequencing was PBMCs from blood, taken roughly 12 days after vaccination. The receptors were gathered from a man between 50 and 59 years old who received an inactivated influenza vaccine.

J is TRBJ1-2 and V is TRBV5-1; TRBD1 matches at 9 bases. Germline trimming cut 5 bases from V and 3 bases from J; bases unmatched to any gene: 11. The CDR3 covers 16 residues. Per the germline V gene, CDR1 is SGHRS and CDR2 is YFSETQ. This chain's CDR3 is CASRSTGGSLDYGYTF. The DNA for the CDR3 is TGCGCCAGCAGGTCCACAGGGGGCAGTTTGGACTATGGCTACACCTTC. The full variable domain, in which reference TRBV5-1 and TRBJ1-2 provide the parts outside the CDR3, is KAGVTQTPRYLIKTRGQQVTLSCSPISGHRSVSWYQQTPGQGLQFLFEYFSETQRNKGNFPGRFSGRQFSNSRSEMNVSTLELGDSALYLCASRSTGGSLDYGYTFGSGTRLTVV.

This clonotype was picked up a small number of times. V and J are TRBV12-3 or TRBV12-4 and TRBJ2-7, with 8 positions matching TRBD1. The CDR3 length is 12 residues. Trimming removed 8 bases from V and 5 bases from J; junction bases left unmatched: 5. The CDR3 coding sequence is TGTGCCAGCGGAACGACAGGGGACGAGCAGTACTTC. Its translation: CASGTTGDEQYF.

This clonotype occurred many times. The V gene is TRBV7-2, the J gene TRBJ1-1, with 7 bases lining up with TRBD1. V trimming: 4 bases; J trimming: 5 bases; junction bases outside the gene matches: 7. The CDR3 consists of 14 residues. The V gene's germline CDR1 is SGHTA and CDR2 FQGNSA. CDR3 DNA sequence: TGTGCCAGCAGCTCCCGGACAGGTGGGACTGAAGCTTTCTTT. As protein: CASSSRTGGTEAFF.

This clonotype has a handful of counts. V usage is TRBV7-2 and J usage is TRBJ2-7; TRBD2 might be the D (6 bases). The length of the CDR3 is 14 residues. Trimming removed 1 base from V and 1 base from J, with 8 bases in between. Germline V lookup: CDR1 SGHTA, CDR2 FQGNSA. CDR3 region: CASSLVAESYEQYF. As DNA, the CDR3 is TGTGCCAGCAGCTTAGTAGCGGAGTCCTACGAGCAGTACTTC. Variable domain in full (rest from reference TRBV7-2 and TRBJ2-7): GAGVSQSPSNKVTEKGKDVELRCDPISGHTALYWYRQSLGQGLEFLIYFQGNSAPDKSGLPSDRFSAERTGGSVSTLTIQRTQQEDSAVYLCASSLVAESYEQYFGPGTRLTVT.

V and J are TRBV25-1 and TRBJ2-1; 9 bases fit TRBD2. V dropped 4 bases and J dropped 4; count of bases not matched to a gene: 14. The CDR3 has 18 amino acids. Germline lookup yields CDR1 MGHDK and CDR2 SYGVNS. CDR3: CASSAVSGLAGRYNEQFF. The CDR3 DNA reads as TGTGCCAGCAGTGCCGTTAGCGGCCTAGCGGGGAGGTACAATGAGCAGTTCTTC.

Only a few counts were recorded for this clonotype. This chain uses TRBV18 with TRBJ2-5; D is ambiguous. Germline CDR1 and CDR2: KGHSH and LQKENI. CDR3 length equals 13 residues. The V end lost 2 bases, the J end lost 5 bases, and 9 bases lay between the germline ends. CDR3 coding DNA: TGTGCCAGCTCACCAACCCCTGCGGAGACCCAGTACTTC. Residues: CASSPTPAETQYF.

This clonotype showed up just a few times. The chain is built from TRBV12-3 or TRBV12-4 and TRBJ1-4; a possible D gene is TRBD1 (6 bases). The CDR3 covers 14 residues. V lost 7 bases to trimming and J lost 5 bases, with 14 bases between them. The CDR3 sequence: CASKRQEINEKLFF. Written as DNA, the CDR3 is TGTGCCAGCAAAAGACAGGAGATAAATGAAAAACTGTTTTTT.

The sample holds a few counts of this clonotype. The J gene is TRBJ2-3, the V gene TRBV7-6; TRBD1 aligns across 7 bases. Germline V lookup: CDR1 SGHVS, CDR2 FNYEAQ. V was clipped by 5 bases and J by 0 bases; unmatched bases: 11. This CDR3 is built from 17 residues. The CDR3 here is CASSPRQGIISTDTQYF. DNA of the CDR3: TGTGCCAGCAGCCCGCGACAGGGAATTATTAGCACAGATACGCAGTATTTT.

The chain uses TRBV20-1 and TRBJ2-5, with D possibly TRBD2 on 5 matching bases. Germline-derived CDR1 and CDR2 are DFQATT and SNEGSKA (reference sequence). CDR3 size: 14 residues. The V and J ends lost 4 bases and 3 bases respectively, with 15 bases between them. In DNA, the CDR3 is TGCAGTGCTACAGCCCCGGTGGGAGAAGAGACCCAGTACTTC. Translating gives CSATAPVGEETQYF.

A note on this clonotype: The junction departs from the called germline gene at one end, perhaps through a read error. J is TRBJ1-6 and V is TRBV6-1; D is undetermined. The CDR3 has 13 amino acids. In germline, CDR1 is MNHNS, CDR2 SASEGT. The CDR3: CASSPDPGSHLHF. Here the CDR3 DNA reads TGTGCCAGCAGTCCGGACCCGGGTTCACACCTCCACTTT.

This clonotype was observed many times. This chain joins TRBV5-1 and TRBJ1-2, with 8 bases fitting TRBD1. The V gene's germline CDR1 is SGHRS and CDR2 YFSETQ. The junction had 3 bases not matched to a gene; V was cut back by 5 bases and J by 3 bases. The CDR3 is 13 amino acids. The CDR3 reads CASSAGGDYGYTF. CDR3 sequence (DNA): TGCGCCAGCAGTGCAGGGGGCGACTATGGCTACACCTTC.

J is TRBJ2-3 and V is TRBV4-2, with 13 bases lining up with TRBD2. CDR1 is LGHNA, CDR2 YNFKEQ, per germline. CDR3 size: 17 residues. The trim removed 1 base at V and 11 bases at J, leaving 12 bases unmatched. The CDR3 is CASSQGGLAGATVGQYF. The CDR3 nucleotides read TGTGCCAGCAGCCAAGGTGGACTAGCGGGGGCCACGGTCGGGCAGTATTTT.

There are a few counts of this clonotype. This sequence joins TRBV6-1 and TRBJ1-1; possibly TRBD1 for D (6 bases). Trimming took off 6 bases at V and 0 bases at J, with 17 bases between the two ends. The CDR3 is made up of 16 amino acids. In germline, CDR1 is MNHNS, CDR2 SASEGT. DNA of the CDR3: TGTGCCAGCAGCCCGAGTAGGGGGTACATGAACACTGAAGCTTTCTTT. Translation: CASSPSRGYMNTEAFF.

J is TRBJ2-2 and V is TRBV9, with TRBD2 identical over 9 bases. This CDR3 region has 15 residues. Trimming removed 4 bases from V and 2 bases from J; junction bases left unmatched: 3. Germline CDR1 and CDR2: SGDLS and YYNGEE. The CDR3 DNA sequence: TGTGCCAGCAGCCAGACTAGCGGAAACACCGGGGAGCTGTTTTTT. Protein product: CASSQTSGNTGELFF. Variable domain in full (rest from reference TRBV9 and TRBJ2-2): DSGVTQTPKHLITATGQRVTLRCSPRSGDLSVYWYQQSLDQGLQFLIQYYNGEERAKGNILERFSAQQFPDLHSELNLSSLELGDSALYFCASSQTSGNTGELFFGEGSRLTVL.

This sequence joins TRBV29-1 and TRBJ2-3; 8 nucleotides match TRBD2. Germline V gives CDR1 SQVTM, CDR2 ANQGSEA. The CDR3 extends over 14 amino acids. The ends lost 2 bases at V and 1 base at J; junction bases unmatched: 2. DNA for the CDR3: TGCAGCGTTGAACCAGCGGGGGGCACAGATACGCAGTATTTT. Translating it yields CSVEPAGGTDTQYF.

This clonotype appeared a few times. J is TRBJ2-3 and V is TRBV3-1; D remains ambiguous. Looked up from germline, CDR1 is LGHDT and CDR2 is YNNKEL (reference sequence). Trimming took 8 bases from V and 3 from J, leaving 9 bases between them. The CDR3 is made up of 12 amino acids. CDR3 nucleotides: TGTGCCAGCGGCTATTTAACAGATACGCAGTATTTT. It translates to CASGYLTDTQYF.

This clonotype was observed a handful of times. The chain recombines TRBV12-3 or TRBV12-4 with TRBJ2-5, with 12 nucleotides matching TRBD2. The CDR3 extends over 20 amino acids. Unmatched junction bases numbered 17, after V lost 6 bases and J lost 0 bases. CDR3 nucleotide sequence: TGTGCCAGCAGCCTAACCCCCGCGCCTAGCGGGGGGGAGTACCAAGAGACCCAGTACTTC. This gives the protein CASSLTPAPSGGEYQETQYF.

This clonotype was detected only a few times. The chain has TRBV19 and TRBJ2-2, with D possibly being TRBD1 (5 bases). CDR1 is LNHDA, CDR2 SQIVND, per germline (reference sequence). Trimming stripped 2 bases from V and 4 bases from J, with 11 bases between. This CDR3 region has 15 residues. The CDR3 DNA sequence: TGTGCCAGTAGTATACTCCAGGGTGGCACCGGGGAGCTGTTTTTT. It is translated as CASSILQGGTGELFF.

There are many counts of this clonotype. In DNA, the CDR3 is TGTGCCAGCAGCGACAGATATGGCTACACCTTC. This encodes CASSDRYGYTF. This sequence joins TRBV3-1 and TRBJ1-2; the D gene is possibly TRBD1 (5 bases). This CDR3 is built from 11 residues. Germline V gene lookup returns CDR1 LGHDT and CDR2 YNNKEL (reference sequence). The V and J ends lost 5 bases and 5 bases respectively, with 6 bases between them.